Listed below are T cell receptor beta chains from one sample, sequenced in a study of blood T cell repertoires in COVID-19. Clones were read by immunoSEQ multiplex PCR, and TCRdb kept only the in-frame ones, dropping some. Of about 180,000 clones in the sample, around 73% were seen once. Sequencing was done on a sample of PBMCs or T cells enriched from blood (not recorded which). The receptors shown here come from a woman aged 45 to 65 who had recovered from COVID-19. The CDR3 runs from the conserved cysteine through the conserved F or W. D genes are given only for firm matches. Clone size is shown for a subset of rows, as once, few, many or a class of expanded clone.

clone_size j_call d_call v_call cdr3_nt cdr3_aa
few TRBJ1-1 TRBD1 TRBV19 TGTGCCAGTAGTAGAGACCAACCGGGACAGGTTGAAGCTTTCTTT CASSRDQPGQVEAFF
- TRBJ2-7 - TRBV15 TGTGCCACCAGCAACAACTACGAGCAGTACTTC CATSNNYEQYF
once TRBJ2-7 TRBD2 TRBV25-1 TGTGCCACCCATCCCGGGGGGAGACACGAGCAGTACTTC CATHPGGRHEQYF
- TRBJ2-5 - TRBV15 TGTGCCACCAGCAGAGACCTGGGGGCGGGTGAGACCCAGTACTTC CATSRDLGAGETQYF
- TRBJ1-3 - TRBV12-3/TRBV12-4 TGTGCCAGCCGGGGAGCCGGAAACACCATATATTTT CASRGAGNTIYF
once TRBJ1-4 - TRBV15 TGTGCCACCAGCAAGGGACAACGAGCTGGAAAACTGTTTTTT CATSKGQRAGKLFF
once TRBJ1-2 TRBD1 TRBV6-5 TGTGCCAGCAGCCTAACGGGACAGGAGGGCTACACCTTC CASSLTGQEGYTF
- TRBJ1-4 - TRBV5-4 TGTGCCAGCAGCCCGACAGGACGGACTAATGAAAAACTGTTTTTT CASSPTGRTNEKLFF
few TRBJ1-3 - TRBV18 TGTGCCAGCTCACCACCGCAGGGGAGCTCTGGAAACACCATATATTTT CASSPPQGSSGNTIYF
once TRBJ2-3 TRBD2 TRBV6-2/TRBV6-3 TGTGCCAGCAGTTACCCGAGACTAGCACCCACAGATACGCAGTATTTT CASSYPRLAPTDTQYF
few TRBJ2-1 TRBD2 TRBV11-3 TGTGCCAGCAGCGGGACTAGCGGGGACAGCTCCTACAATGAGCAGTTCTTC CASSGTSGDSSYNEQFF
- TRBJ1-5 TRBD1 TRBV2 TGTGCCAGCAGTGCCACAGGGGTGGATCAGCCCCAGCATTTT CASSATGVDQPQHF
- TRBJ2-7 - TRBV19 TGTGCCAGTAGTCTATCCTCTACAGGGTCCTACGAGCAGTACTTC CASSLSSTGSYEQYF
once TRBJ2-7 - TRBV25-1 TGTGCCAGCAGTGGTTCACTCGCCCACGAGCAGTACTTC CASSGSLAHEQYF
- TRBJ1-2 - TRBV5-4 TGTGCCAGCAGCTTGGACCAGGGGAGCTATGGCTACACCTTC CASSLDQGSYGYTF
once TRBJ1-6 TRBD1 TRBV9 TGTGCCAGCAGCGGAGGTGAGGGGGCCGGTTCACCCCTCCACTTT CASSGGEGAGSPLHF
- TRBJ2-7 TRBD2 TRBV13 TGTGCCAGCAGCCCCCGACTAGCGGGACCCTTAGGGGAGCAGTACTTC CASSPRLAGPLGEQYF
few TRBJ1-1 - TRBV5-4 TGTGCCAGCAGCTTCCAGTCAACTGAAGCTTTCTTT CASSFQSTEAFF
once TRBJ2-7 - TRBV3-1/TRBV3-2 TGTGCCAGCAGTCTTTACGGGGGGCCGGGCTCCTACGAGCAGTACTTC CASSLYGGPGSYEQYF
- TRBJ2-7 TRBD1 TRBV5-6 TGTGCCAGCAGCGCAAGGACAGGTTCCTTCTACGAGCAGTACTTC CASSARTGSFYEQYF
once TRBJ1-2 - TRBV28 TGTGCCAGCGAGACGCAGGGTGATGGCTACACCTTC CASETQGDGYTF
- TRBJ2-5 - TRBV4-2 TGTGCCAGCAGCCAAGGAGTATCGAGCGGCCAAGAGACCCAGTACTTC CASSQGVSSGQETQYF
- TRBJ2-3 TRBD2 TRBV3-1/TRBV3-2 TGTGCCAGCAGCCAAGTAGCGGGAGGGTCGGATACGCAGTATTTT CASSQVAGGSDTQYF
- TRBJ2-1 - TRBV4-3 TGCGCCAGCAGCCAAGACGTCCCCTACAATGAGCAGTTCTTC CASSQDVPYNEQFF
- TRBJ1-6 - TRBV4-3 TGCGCCAGCAGCCAAGATAAATCACCCCTCCACTTT CASSQDKSPLHF
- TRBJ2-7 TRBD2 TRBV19 TGTGCCAGTAGTGGGGTAGCGGGAGGCTACGAGCAGTACTTC CASSGVAGGYEQYF
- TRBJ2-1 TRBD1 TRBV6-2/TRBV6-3 TGTGCCAGCAGCCACCCGGGACAGGGCCGCAATGAGCAGTTCTTC CASSHPGQGRNEQFF
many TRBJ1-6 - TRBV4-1 TGCGCCAGCAGCCAACTACAAGGGAGACGCGATTCACCCCTCCACTTT CASSQLQGRRDSPLHF
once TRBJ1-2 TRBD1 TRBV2 TGTGCCAGCGAAAGGGTTAGGGCAGGGGGATATGGCTACACCTTC CASERVRAGGYGYTF
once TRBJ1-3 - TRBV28 TGTGCCAGCAGTCCCGCGGGCAGCCGCTCTGGAAACACCATATATTTT CASSPAGSRSGNTIYF
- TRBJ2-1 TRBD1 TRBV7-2 TGTGCCAGCAACCCGGGACAGGGTGCCTACAATGAGCAGTTCTTC CASNPGQGAYNEQFF
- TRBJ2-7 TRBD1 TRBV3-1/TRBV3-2 TGTGCCAGCAGCCAACAGGGGGCGTCCCGAGAGCAGTACTTC CASSQQGASREQYF
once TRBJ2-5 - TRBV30 TGTGCCTGGAGTGGAGTGGAGACCCAGTACTTC CAWSGVETQYF
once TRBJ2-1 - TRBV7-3 TGTGCCAGCAGCCTCAACGGGATTCTCAATGAGCAGTTCTTC CASSLNGILNEQFF
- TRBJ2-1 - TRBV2 TGTGCCAGCAGGGATCGGGAGAGGGCTGACAATGAGCAGTTCTTC CASRDRERADNEQFF
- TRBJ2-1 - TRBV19 TGTGCCAGTAGTATGTACAGTGACTCCTACAATGAGCAGTTCTTC CASSMYSDSYNEQFF
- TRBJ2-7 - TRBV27 TGTGCCAGCAGTTTAGGGTCAGGGGACGCCTACGAGCAGTACTTC CASSLGSGDAYEQYF
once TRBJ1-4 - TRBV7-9 TGTGCCAGCAGCGAGAAATATGAAAAACTGTTTTTT CASSEKYEKLFF
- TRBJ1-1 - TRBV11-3 TGTGCCAGCAGCTTAGCGGGGGACACTGAAGCTTTCTTT CASSLAGDTEAFF
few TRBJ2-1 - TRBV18 TGTGCCAGCTCACCGGCTGGCTCCTACAATGAGCAGTTCTTC CASSPAGSYNEQFF
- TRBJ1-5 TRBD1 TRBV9 TGTGCCAGCAGCGCACAGGGGGATCAGCCCCAGCATTTT CASSAQGDQPQHF
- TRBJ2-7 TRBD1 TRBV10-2 TGCGCCAGCAGTACCCTGGACAGGGAACCCTACGAGCAGTACTTC CASSTLDREPYEQYF
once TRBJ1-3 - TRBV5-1 TGCGCCAGCAGAAGAGACAGCCAATCTGGAAACACCATATATTTT CASRRDSQSGNTIYF
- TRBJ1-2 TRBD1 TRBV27 TGTGCCAGCAGGGGCCCATCCCCGGACAGGATCTCCTATGGCTACACCTTC CASRGPSPDRISYGYTF
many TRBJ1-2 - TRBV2 TGTGCCAGCAGCAGTTTCGACAGAGCCTATGGCTACACCTTC CASSSFDRAYGYTF
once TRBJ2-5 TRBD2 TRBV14 TGTGCCAGCAGCCAAGGGGCCGCTAGCGGGAATCCCATGGGAGAGACCCAGTACTTC CASSQGAASGNPMGETQYF
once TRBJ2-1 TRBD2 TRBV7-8 TGTGCCAGCAGCATGGGACTAGCGGGAAGCTCCTACAATGAGCAGTTCTTC CASSMGLAGSSYNEQFF
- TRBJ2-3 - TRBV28 TGTGCCAGCCACCGTTATGGGCAAGATACGCAGTATTTT CASHRYGQDTQYF
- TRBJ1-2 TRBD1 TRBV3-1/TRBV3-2 TGTGCCAGCAGCTCCTATGGAGGGGGCGGTTTAAATGGCTACACCTTC CASSSYGGGGLNGYTF
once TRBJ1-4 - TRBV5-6 TGTGCCAGCAGCTTGGGTAGGGGCCTGGCCAGTGGGAAACTGTTTTTT CASSLGRGLASGKLFF
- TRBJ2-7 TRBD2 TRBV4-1 TGCGCCAGCAGCCAGCCGGGACTAGTCCTCGAGCAGTACTTC CASSQPGLVLEQYF
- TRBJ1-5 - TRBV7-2 TGTGCCAGCAGCTCCACCCCCGGGGGCAATCAGCCCCAGCATTTT CASSSTPGGNQPQHF
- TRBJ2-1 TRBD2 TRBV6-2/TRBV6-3 TGTGCCAGCAGTTTCCCGGGACTAGCCGAGCAGTTCTTC CASSFPGLAEQFF
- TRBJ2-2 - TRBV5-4 TGTGCCTACGGGACTGCTAACACCGGGGAGCTGTTTTTT CAYGTANTGELFF
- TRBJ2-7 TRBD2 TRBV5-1 TGCGCCAGCAGAGCGGGAGTGGAGCAGTACTTC CASRAGVEQYF
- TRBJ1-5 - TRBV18 TGTGCGACCCGGCCCGCCGGGAGCAATCAGCCCCAGCATTTT CATRPAGSNQPQHF